The T cell receptor beta chain under discussion was sequenced for a study of blood T cell repertoires in COVID-19. The wider study: Acute-phase and convalescent COVID-19 samples originated in the United States, Italy and Spain. The cDNA or gDNA used as material had been derived from T cells, B-cell-depleted T cells, or PBMCs.

Methods used by the authors: Researchers report that nucleated cell counts were estimated from reference gene primer amplification. Generated by immunoSEQ multiplex PCR, the TCRdb table keeps only in-frame clones and is missing some. V and J calls and clone size are copied from that table; D and trimming were computed from the DNA. Of some 27,000 clones in the sample, roughly 90% were seen once. From germline, CDR1 is MNHNS and CDR2 SASEGT. V was clipped by 2 bases and J by 0 bases, with 12 bases between them. This CDR3 has 16 amino acids. The sample consisted of peripheral blood. The chain combines TRBV6-1 with TRBJ2-3; D is uncertain. The receptor's source is a human donor in a cohort sampled during active COVID-19. CDR3: CASSEPLKTSTDTQYF. The CDR3 nucleotides read TGTGCCAGCAGTGAACCCCTTAAAACTAGCACAGATACGCAGTATTTT.